This T cell receptor (beta chain) derives from a study of blood T cell repertoires in COVID-19. As for the study in general: Researchers got acute and convalescent COVID-19 samples from the United States, Italy and Spain. PBMCs, B-cell-depleted T cells, or T cells were the source of the cDNA or gDNA that made up the material.

The CDR3 covers 15 residues. Germline CDR1 is MNHEY and CDR2 is SMNVEV (reference sequence). J lost 5 bases, V lost 3 bases, and 6 bases had no gene match. The table came from immunoSEQ multiplex PCR; TCRdb's copy has only in-frame clones and leaves some out. The data hold about 260,000 clones, with 75% to 90% observed a single time. Participants were aged about 18 to 100 years from more than 20 US areas. Participants' own reports of clinical history determined their cohort assignment. The rearrangement joins TRBV27 to TRBJ1-5, with 8 bases identical to TRBD1. This TCR derives from a woman aged 18-30 years who had recovered from COVID-19. The sample consisted of PBMCs or T cells enriched from blood (not recorded which). The DNA of the CDR3 is TGTGCCAGCAGTTTTACCGGGACAGGAGATCAGCCCCAGCATTTT. Translated: CASSFTGTGDQPQHF.